A selection of T cell receptor beta chains follows, all from one sample in a study of blood T cell repertoires in COVID-19. The method was immunoSEQ multiplex PCR; TCRdb's version includes in-frame clones alone and lacks a portion of them. Of 25,000 to 35,000 clones in the sample, about four fifths were seen once. The sequencing input was peripheral blood. Every receptor here comes from a woman aged 80 or over with acute or convalescent COVID-19. The CDR3 runs from the conserved cysteine through the conserved F or W. D genes are given only for firm matches. For some rows the clone size is stated as once, few or many, or as a class when expanded; others skip it.

V: TRBV5-1
J: TRBJ2-2
size: once
length: 15
D: NA
CDR3: CASSPTTGNPGELFF
DNA: TGCGCCAGCAGCCCTACTACAGGGAACCCCGGGGAGCTGTTTTTT

V: TRBV5-1
J: TRBJ2-5
size: NA
length: 14
D: NA
CDR3: CASSLSRGAETQYF
DNA: TGCGCCAGCAGCTTGTCCCGGGGAGCGGAGACCCAGTACTTC

V: TRBV28
J: TRBJ2-7
size: NA
length: 13
D: NA
CDR3: CASLRGSSYEQYF
DNA: TGTGCCTCTCTTAGGGGCTCTTCCTACGAGCAGTACTTC

V: TRBV28
J: TRBJ2-1
size: NA
length: 19
D: TRBD2
CDR3: CASSPGGLAGGPSYNEQFF
DNA: TGTGCCAGCAGTCCAGGGGGACTAGCGGGAGGGCCTTCCTACAATGAGCAGTTCTTC

V: TRBV2
J: TRBJ1-3
size: NA
length: 14
D: NA
CDR3: CATNPSGVGNTIYF
DNA: TGTGCCACCAATCCCTCGGGGGTGGGAAACACCATATATTTT

V: TRBV4-1
J: TRBJ2-2
size: NA
length: 17
D: NA
CDR3: CASSPEGTTGNTGELFF
DNA: TGCGCCAGCAGCCCCGAGGGGACGACAGGGAACACCGGGGAGCTGTTTTTT

V: TRBV7-3
J: TRBJ2-5
size: NA
length: 13
D: NA
CDR3: CASSLGFAETQYF
DNA: TGTGCCAGCAGCTTGGGCTTTGCGGAGACCCAGTACTTC

V: TRBV15
J: TRBJ2-3
size: NA
length: 16
D: NA
CDR3: CATSRRQLSSTDTQYF
DNA: TGTGCCACCAGCAGACGACAGCTTTCTAGCACAGATACGCAGTATTTT

V: TRBV10-2
J: TRBJ2-7
size: few
length: 15
D: TRBD1
CDR3: CASSEGTVFTYEQYF
DNA: TGCGCCAGCAGTGAGGGGACAGTCTTTACCTACGAGCAGTACTTC

V: TRBV5-1
J: TRBJ1-1
size: once
length: 15
D: TRBD1
CDR3: CASSTQGGANTEAFF
DNA: TGCGCCAGCAGCACTCAGGGGGGCGCGAACACTGAAGCTTTCTTT

V: TRBV5-1
J: TRBJ1-2
size: NA
length: 12
D: NA
CDR3: CASSVDKKGYTF
DNA: TGCGCCAGCAGCGTGGACAAGAAAGGCTACACCTTC

V: TRBV5-1
J: TRBJ1-1
size: NA
length: 13
D: NA
CDR3: CATRTDLNTEAFF
DNA: TGCGCCACTCGGACAGACTTGAACACTGAAGCTTTCTTT

V: TRBV27
J: TRBJ2-5
size: NA
length: 15
D: TRBD2
CDR3: CASSLTSGRWETQYF
DNA: TGTGCCAGCAGTTTGACTAGCGGGAGGTGGGAGACCCAGTACTTC

V: TRBV6-2/TRBV6-3
J: TRBJ2-7
size: NA
length: 12
D: NA
CDR3: CASSVIYYEQYF
DNA: TGTGCCAGCAGCGTGATCTATTACGAGCAGTACTTC

V: TRBV3-1/TRBV3-2
J: TRBJ1-3
size: NA
length: 15
D: NA
CDR3: CASSQTGGSGNTIYF
DNA: TGTGCCAGCAGCCAAACGGGAGGGTCCGGAAACACCATATATTTT

V: TRBV6-6
J: TRBJ1-6
size: NA
length: 15
D: NA
CDR3: CASSMTGTEALPLHF
DNA: TGTGCCAGCAGCATGACCGGGACTGAGGCGCTACCCCTCCACTTT

V: TRBV7-2
J: TRBJ2-6
size: NA
length: 19
D: TRBD2
CDR3: CASSFFGREDFSGANVLTF
DNA: TGTGCCAGCAGCTTCTTCGGGCGGGAGGACTTCTCTGGGGCCAACGTCCTGACTTTC

V: TRBV18
J: TRBJ2-5
size: NA
length: 12
D: NA
CDR3: CASSPERQTQYF
DNA: TGTGCCAGCTCACCAGAGCGTCAGACCCAGTACTTC

V: TRBV24-1
J: TRBJ2-7
size: once
length: 14
D: NA
CDR3: CATSDFRAPYEQYF
DNA: TGTGCCACCAGTGATTTCAGGGCCCCCTACGAGCAGTACTTC

V: TRBV11-2
J: TRBJ1-1
size: NA
length: 13
D: NA
CDR3: CASSLRPRVAAFF
DNA: TGTGCCAGCAGCCTCAGACCCAGGGTTGCAGCTTTCTTT

V: TRBV30
J: TRBJ1-5
size: NA
length: 12
D: TRBD1
CDR3: CACRQGNQPQHF
DNA: TGTGCCTGTCGACAGGGGAATCAGCCCCAGCATTTT

V: TRBV18
J: TRBJ2-6
size: few
length: 16
D: NA
CDR3: CASSPPGSSGANVLTF
DNA: TGTGCCAGCTCACCACCCGGTAGTTCTGGGGCCAACGTCCTGACTTTC

V: TRBV2
J: TRBJ1-5
size: NA
length: 11
D: NA
CDR3: CASSPGPGQHF
DNA: TGTGCCAGCAGTCCGGGTCCTGGCCAGCATTTT

V: TRBV19
J: TRBJ1-1
size: NA
length: 15
D: NA
CDR3: CASSAWPRVNTEAFF
DNA: TGTGCCAGTAGTGCATGGCCTCGGGTGAACACTGAAGCTTTCTTT

V: TRBV3-1/TRBV3-2
J: TRBJ2-3
size: NA
length: 15
D: NA
CDR3: CASSEGDYRADTQYF
DNA: TGTGCCAGCAGTGAGGGGGACTACCGAGCAGATACGCAGTATTTT

V: TRBV5-1
J: TRBJ2-2
size: NA
length: 14
D: NA
CDR3: CASSLNTNTGELFF
DNA: TGCGCCAGCAGCTTGAACACGAACACCGGGGAGCTGTTTTTT

V: TRBV5-1
J: TRBJ1-3
size: NA
length: 13
D: NA
CDR3: CASSPGDGNTIYF
DNA: TGCGCCAGCAGCCCCGGTGATGGAAACACCATATATTTT

V: TRBV5-5
J: TRBJ2-3
size: NA
length: 14
D: NA
CDR3: CASSPRSFADTQYF
DNA: TGTGCCAGCAGCCCGCGTAGCTTCGCAGATACGCAGTATTTT

V: TRBV6-5
J: TRBJ1-5
size: NA
length: 14
D: NA
CDR3: CASMWADGNQPQHF
DNA: TGTGCCAGCATGTGGGCTGACGGCAATCAGCCCCAGCATTTT

V: TRBV7-8
J: TRBJ2-3
size: once
length: 15
D: NA
CDR3: CASSFKQGGIDTQYF
DNA: TGTGCCAGCAGCTTCAAACAGGGAGGGATAGATACGCAGTATTTT

V: TRBV6-5
J: TRBJ2-3
size: NA
length: 13
D: NA
CDR3: CASSPRAGDTQYF
DNA: TGTGCCAGCAGTCCCAGGGCCGGGGATACGCAGTATTTT

V: TRBV5-1
J: TRBJ1-6
size: few
length: 15
D: TRBD1
CDR3: CASSWGQGDNSPLHF
DNA: TGCGCCAGCAGCTGGGGACAGGGGGATAATTCACCCCTCCACTTT

V: TRBV5-1
J: TRBJ2-3
size: NA
length: 13
D: NA
CDR3: CASSSTRTDTQYF
DNA: TGCGCCAGCAGCTCTACCCGCACAGATACGCAGTATTTT

V: TRBV6-5
J: TRBJ1-2
size: NA
length: 14
D: TRBD1
CDR3: CASTKQGANYGYTF
DNA: TGTGCCAGCACCAAACAGGGGGCTAACTATGGCTACACCTTC

V: TRBV5-6
J: TRBJ1-6
size: NA
length: 15
D: TRBD1
CDR3: CASSWGQGKNSPLHF
DNA: TGTGCCAGCAGCTGGGGACAGGGGAAGAATTCACCCCTCCACTTT

V: TRBV28
J: TRBJ2-2
size: NA
length: 15
D: NA
CDR3: CASSLGLTNTGELFF
DNA: TGTGCCAGCAGTTTGGGACTTACTAACACCGGGGAGCTGTTTTTT

V: TRBV9
J: TRBJ2-1
size: few
length: 15
D: NA
CDR3: CASSGSLTGFNEQFF
DNA: TGTGCCAGCAGCGGTTCCTTGACAGGTTTCAATGAGCAGTTCTTC

V: TRBV29-1
J: TRBJ2-7
size: NA
length: 14
D: NA
CDR3: CSVTQGQKSYEQYF
DNA: TGCAGCGTTACTCAGGGGCAGAAGTCCTACGAGCAGTACTTC

V: TRBV6-2/TRBV6-3
J: TRBJ2-1
size: NA
length: 15
D: TRBD2
CDR3: CASSLGTSGRNEQFF
DNA: TGTGCCAGCAGTCTCGGGACTAGCGGGCGGAATGAGCAGTTCTTC

V: TRBV11-2
J: TRBJ2-6
size: NA
length: 17
D: TRBD1
CDR3: CASSATGGNSGANVLTF
DNA: TGTGCCAGCAGCGCAACAGGGGGCAACTCTGGGGCCAACGTCCTGACTTTC

V: TRBV5-1
J: TRBJ1-6
size: NA
length: 17
D: NA
CDR3: CASSLDPPGSYNSPLHF
DNA: TGCGCCAGCAGCTTGGATCCCCCGGGCTCCTATAATTCACCCCTCCACTTT

V: TRBV1
J: TRBJ2-1
size: NA
length: 14
D: NA
CDR3: CTSSPSDNYNEQFF
DNA: TGCACCAGCAGCCCATCGGACAACTACAATGAGCAGTTCTTC

V: TRBV3-1/TRBV3-2
J: TRBJ2-1
size: NA
length: 14
D: NA
CDR3: CASSQELRDNEQFF
DNA: TGTGCCAGCAGCCAAGAGTTGCGAGACAATGAGCAGTTCTTC